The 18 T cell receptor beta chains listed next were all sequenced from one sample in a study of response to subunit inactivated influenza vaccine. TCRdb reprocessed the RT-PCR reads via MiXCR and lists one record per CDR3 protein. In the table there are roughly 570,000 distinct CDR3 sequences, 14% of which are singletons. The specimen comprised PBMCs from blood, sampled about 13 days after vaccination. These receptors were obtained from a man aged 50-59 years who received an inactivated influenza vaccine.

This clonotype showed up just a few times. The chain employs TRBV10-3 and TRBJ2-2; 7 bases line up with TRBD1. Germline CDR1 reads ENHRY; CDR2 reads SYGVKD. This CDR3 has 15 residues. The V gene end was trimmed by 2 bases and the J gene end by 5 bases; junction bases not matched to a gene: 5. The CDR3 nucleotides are TGTGCCATCAGTGAGACAGGGGCAAAGACCGGGGAGCTGTTTTTT. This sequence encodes CAISETGAKTGELFF.

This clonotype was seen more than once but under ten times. CDR3 in amino acids: CASSLNWGGYNEQFF. DNA of the CDR3: TGCGCCAGCAGCTTGAACTGGGGGGGCTACAATGAGCAGTTCTTC. The chain recombines TRBV5-1 with TRBJ2-1; TRBD2 matches at 7 bases. This CDR3 has 15 amino acids. The germline gives CDR1 SGHRS, CDR2 YFSETQ. After removal of 1 base from V and 3 bases from J, the junction contained 4 bases not matched to a gene. The whole variable domain, filled in from reference TRBV5-1 and TRBJ2-1, reads KAGVTQTPRYLIKTRGQQVTLSCSPISGHRSVSWYQQTPGQGLQFLFEYFSETQRNKGNFPGRFSGRQFSNSRSEMNVSTLELGDSALYLCASSLNWGGYNEQFFGPGTRLTVL.

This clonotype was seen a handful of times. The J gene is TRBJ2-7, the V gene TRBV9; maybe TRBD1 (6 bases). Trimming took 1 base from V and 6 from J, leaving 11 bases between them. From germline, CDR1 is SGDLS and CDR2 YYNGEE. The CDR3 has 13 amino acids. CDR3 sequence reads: CASSVYRESEQYF. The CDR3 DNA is TGTGCCAGCAGCGTATACAGGGAAAGCGAGCAGTACTTC. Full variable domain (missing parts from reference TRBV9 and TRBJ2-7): DSGVTQTPKHLITATGQRVTLRCSPRSGDLSVYWYQQSLDQGLQFLIQYYNGEERAKGNILERFSAQQFPDLHSELNLSSLELGDSALYFCASSVYRESEQYFGPGTRLTVT.

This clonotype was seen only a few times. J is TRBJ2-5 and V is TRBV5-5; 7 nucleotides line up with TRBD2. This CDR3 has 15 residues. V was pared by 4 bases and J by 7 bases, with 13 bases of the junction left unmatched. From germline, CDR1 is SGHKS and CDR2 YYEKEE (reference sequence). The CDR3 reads CASSPMGGRDGTQYF. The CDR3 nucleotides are TGTGCCAGCAGCCCAATGGGAGGGAGGGATGGGACCCAGTACTTC.

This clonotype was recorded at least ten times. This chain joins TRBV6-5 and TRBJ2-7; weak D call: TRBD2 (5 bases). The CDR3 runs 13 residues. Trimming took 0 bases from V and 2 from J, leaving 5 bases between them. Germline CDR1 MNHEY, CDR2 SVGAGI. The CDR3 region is CASSYSGTYEQYF. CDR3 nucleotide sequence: TGTGCCAGCAGTTACTCCGGGACCTACGAGCAGTACTTC.

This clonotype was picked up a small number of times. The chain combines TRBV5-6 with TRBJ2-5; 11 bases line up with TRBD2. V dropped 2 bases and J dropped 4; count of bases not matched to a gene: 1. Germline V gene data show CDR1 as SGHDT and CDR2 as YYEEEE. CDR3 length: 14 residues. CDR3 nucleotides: TGTGCCAGCAGCTTTCTAGCGGGAGGAGAGACCCAGTACTTC. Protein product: CASSFLAGGETQYF.

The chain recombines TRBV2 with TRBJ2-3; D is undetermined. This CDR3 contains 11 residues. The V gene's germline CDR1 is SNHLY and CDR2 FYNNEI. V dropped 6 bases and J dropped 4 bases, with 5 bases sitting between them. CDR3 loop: CASRWSDTQYF. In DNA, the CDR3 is TGTGCCAGCAGATGGTCAGATACGCAGTATTTT.

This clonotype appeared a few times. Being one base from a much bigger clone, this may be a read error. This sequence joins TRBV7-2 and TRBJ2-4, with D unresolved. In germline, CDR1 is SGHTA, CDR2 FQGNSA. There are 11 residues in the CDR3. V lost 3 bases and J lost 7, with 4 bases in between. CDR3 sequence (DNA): TGTGCCAGCAGCTTCGGGAACATTCAGTACTTC. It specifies CASSFGNIQYF.

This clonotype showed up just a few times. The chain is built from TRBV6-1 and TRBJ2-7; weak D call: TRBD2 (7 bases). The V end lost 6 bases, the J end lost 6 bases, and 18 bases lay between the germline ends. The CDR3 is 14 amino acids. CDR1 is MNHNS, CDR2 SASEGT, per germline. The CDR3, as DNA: TGTGCCAGCAGCCTTTTGGGGAGGGGGTCCGAGCAGTACTTC. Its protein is CASSLLGRGSEQYF.

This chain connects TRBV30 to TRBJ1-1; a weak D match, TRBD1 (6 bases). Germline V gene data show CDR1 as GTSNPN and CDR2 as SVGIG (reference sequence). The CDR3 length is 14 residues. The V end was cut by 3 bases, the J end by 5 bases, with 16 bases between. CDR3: CAWRRTAGQTEAFF. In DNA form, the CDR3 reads TGTGCCTGGAGGAGAACCGCGGGACAAACTGAAGCTTTCTTT.

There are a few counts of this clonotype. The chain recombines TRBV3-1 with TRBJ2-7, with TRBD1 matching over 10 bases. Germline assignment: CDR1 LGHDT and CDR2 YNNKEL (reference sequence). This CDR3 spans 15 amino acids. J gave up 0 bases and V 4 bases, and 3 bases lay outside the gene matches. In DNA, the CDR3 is TGTGCCAGCAGCCCTGGGGACAGGGGCTCCTACGAGCAGTACTTC. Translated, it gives CASSPGDRGSYEQYF.

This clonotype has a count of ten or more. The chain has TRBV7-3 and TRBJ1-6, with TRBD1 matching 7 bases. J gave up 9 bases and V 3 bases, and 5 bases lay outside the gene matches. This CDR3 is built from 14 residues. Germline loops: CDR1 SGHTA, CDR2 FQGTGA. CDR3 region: CASSFDREGSPLHF. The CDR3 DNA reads TGTGCCAGCAGCTTCGACAGGGAAGGTTCACCCCTCCACTTT.

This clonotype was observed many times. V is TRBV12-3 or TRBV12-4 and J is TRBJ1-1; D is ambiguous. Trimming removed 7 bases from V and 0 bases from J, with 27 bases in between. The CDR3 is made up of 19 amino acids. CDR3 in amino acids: CASTNTGRVHNLMNTEAFF. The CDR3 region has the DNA TGTGCCAGCACCAACACGGGGAGAGTACACAACCTAATGAACACTGAAGCTTTCTTT.

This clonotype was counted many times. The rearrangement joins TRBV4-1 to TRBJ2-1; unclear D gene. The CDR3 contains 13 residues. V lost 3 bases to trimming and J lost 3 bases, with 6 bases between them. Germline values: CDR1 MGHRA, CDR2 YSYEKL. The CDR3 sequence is CASSHEHYNEQFF. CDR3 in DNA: TGCGCCAGCAGCCACGAACACTACAATGAGCAGTTCTTC.

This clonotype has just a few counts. This CDR3 reads CASSQEGLGEQFF. CDR3 in DNA: TGCGCCAGCAGCCAAGAGGGCCTGGGTGAGCAGTTCTTC. This chain connects TRBV4-3 to TRBJ2-1; the D is unclear. CDR1 LGHNA and CDR2 YSLEER come from the germline V gene. This CDR3 is 13 amino acids long. V was trimmed by 0 bases and J by 9 bases, leaving 9 bases between them.

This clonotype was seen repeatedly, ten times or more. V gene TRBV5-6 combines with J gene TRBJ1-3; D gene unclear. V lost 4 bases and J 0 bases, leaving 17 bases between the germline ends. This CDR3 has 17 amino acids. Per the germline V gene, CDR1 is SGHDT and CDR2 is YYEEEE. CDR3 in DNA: TGTGCCAGCAGCCCGGCATCTGACCGCTTCTCTGGAAACACCATATATTTT. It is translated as CASSPASDRFSGNTIYF.

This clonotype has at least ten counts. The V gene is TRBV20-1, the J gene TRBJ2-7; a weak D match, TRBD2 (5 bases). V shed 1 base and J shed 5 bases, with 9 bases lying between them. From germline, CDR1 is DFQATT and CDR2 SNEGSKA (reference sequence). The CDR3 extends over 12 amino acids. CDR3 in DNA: TGCAGTGCTAGAGTGGTCGGGAACGAGCAGTACTTC. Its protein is CSARVVGNEQYF.

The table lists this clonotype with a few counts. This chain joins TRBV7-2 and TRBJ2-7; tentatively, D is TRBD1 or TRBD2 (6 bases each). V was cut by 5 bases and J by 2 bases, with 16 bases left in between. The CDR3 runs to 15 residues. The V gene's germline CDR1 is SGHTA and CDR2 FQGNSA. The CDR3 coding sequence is TGTGCCAGCAGCAGGGGGGCAGGCAACACCTACGAGCAGTACTTC. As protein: CASSRGAGNTYEQYF.